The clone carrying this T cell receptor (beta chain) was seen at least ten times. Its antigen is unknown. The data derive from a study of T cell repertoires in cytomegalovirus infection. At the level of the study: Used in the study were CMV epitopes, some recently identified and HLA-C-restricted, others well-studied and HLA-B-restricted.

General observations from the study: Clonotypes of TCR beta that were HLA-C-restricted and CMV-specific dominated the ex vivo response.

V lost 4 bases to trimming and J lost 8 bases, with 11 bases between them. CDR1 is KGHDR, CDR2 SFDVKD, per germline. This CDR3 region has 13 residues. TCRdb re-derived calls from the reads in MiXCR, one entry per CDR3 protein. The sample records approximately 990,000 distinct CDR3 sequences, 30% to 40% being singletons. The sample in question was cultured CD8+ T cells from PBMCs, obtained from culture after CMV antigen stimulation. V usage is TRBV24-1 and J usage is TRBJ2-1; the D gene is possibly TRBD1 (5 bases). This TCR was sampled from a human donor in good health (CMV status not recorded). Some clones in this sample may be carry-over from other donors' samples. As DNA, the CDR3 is TGTGCCACCAGTGACAAGGGGTCGCATGAGCAGTTCTTC. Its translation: CATSDKGSHEQFF.